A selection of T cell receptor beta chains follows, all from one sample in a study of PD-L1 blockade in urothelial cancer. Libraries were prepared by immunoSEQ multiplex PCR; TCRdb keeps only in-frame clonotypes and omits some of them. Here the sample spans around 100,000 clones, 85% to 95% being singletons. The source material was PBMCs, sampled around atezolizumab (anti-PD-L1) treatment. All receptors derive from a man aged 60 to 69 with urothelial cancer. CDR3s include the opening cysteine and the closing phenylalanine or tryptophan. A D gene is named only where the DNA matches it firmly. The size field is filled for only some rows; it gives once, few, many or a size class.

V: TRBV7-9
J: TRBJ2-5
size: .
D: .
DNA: TGTGCCAGCAGCAGAGGAACAGGAGAGACCCAGTACTTC
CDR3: CASSRGTGETQYF

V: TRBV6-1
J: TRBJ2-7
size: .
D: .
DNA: TGTGCCAGCAGTGAGGAGGGACCTAGCTCCTACGAGCAGTACTTC
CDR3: CASSEEGPSSYEQYF

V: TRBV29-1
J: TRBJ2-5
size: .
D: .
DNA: TGCAGCGTGCGCAGACAGGGAGGCGAGACCCAGTACTTC
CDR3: CSVRRQGGETQYF

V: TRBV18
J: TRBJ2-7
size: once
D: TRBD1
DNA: TGTGCCAGCTCACCAGTAACTACAGGGGCCCCCTACGAGCAGTACTTC
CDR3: CASSPVTTGAPYEQYF

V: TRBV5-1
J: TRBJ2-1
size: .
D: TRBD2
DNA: TGCGCCAGCAGCTTGGCCCGACTAGCGGGAGTAGGCAATGAGCAGTTCTTC
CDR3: CASSLARLAGVGNEQFF

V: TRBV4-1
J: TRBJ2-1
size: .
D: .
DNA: TGCGCCAGCAGCCAAGGCCGAGCTTACGCCTACAATGAGCAGTTCTTC
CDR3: CASSQGRAYAYNEQFF

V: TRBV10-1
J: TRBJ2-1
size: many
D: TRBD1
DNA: TGCGCCAGCAGTGAGGCCGGGACAGGGTGGTTCTTC
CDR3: CASSEAGTGWFF

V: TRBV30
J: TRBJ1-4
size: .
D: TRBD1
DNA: TGTGCCTGGAACAGACAGGGAGAAAAACTGTTTTTT
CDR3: CAWNRQGEKLFF

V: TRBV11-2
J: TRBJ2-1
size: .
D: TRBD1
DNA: TGTGCCAGCAGTCACCTTCCGGGACAGGGGGGCTATGAGCAGTTCTTC
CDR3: CASSHLPGQGGYEQFF

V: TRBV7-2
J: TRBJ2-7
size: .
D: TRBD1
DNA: TGTGCCAGCAGCTTAAGTCGGGGACAGATCTACGAGCAGTACTTC
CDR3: CASSLSRGQIYEQYF

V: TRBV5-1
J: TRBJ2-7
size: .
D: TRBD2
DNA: TGCGCCAGCAGCGGCGGGGGGTCGGGAGACGAGCAGTACTTC
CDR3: CASSGGGSGDEQYF

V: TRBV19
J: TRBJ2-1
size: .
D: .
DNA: TGTGCCAGTAGTTCTGAGCGTGGGGCGAGCAATGAGCAGTTCTTC
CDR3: CASSSERGASNEQFF

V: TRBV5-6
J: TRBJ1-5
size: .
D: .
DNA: TGTGCCAGCAGTTCCGTCCAGGCACCGCCCCAGCATTTT
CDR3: CASSSVQAPPQHF

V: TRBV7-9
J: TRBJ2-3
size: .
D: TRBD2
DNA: TGTGCCAGCAGCGGCTTTGTGCTAGCGGGCTCAGATACGCAGTATTTT
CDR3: CASSGFVLAGSDTQYF

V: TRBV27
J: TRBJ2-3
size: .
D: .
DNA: TGTGCCAGCAGTTCGACAGGACGCGTCACAGATACGCAGTATTTT
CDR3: CASSSTGRVTDTQYF

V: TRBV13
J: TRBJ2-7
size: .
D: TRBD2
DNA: TGTGCCAGCAGCTTACAACCGGGAGGCCTGTACGAGCAGTACTTC
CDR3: CASSLQPGGLYEQYF

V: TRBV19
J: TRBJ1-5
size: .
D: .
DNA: TGTGCCAGTAGTACCCCCAGGGGCGGCGATCAGCCCCAGCATTTT
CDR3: CASSTPRGGDQPQHF

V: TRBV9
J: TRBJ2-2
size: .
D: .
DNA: TGTGCCAGCAGCCCCAGGGCAGCAGCGAACACCGGGGAGCTGTTTTTT
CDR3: CASSPRAAANTGELFF

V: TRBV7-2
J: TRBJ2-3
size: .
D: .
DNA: TGTGCCAGCAGCTTAACAGGCACAGATACGCAGTATTTT
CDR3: CASSLTGTDTQYF

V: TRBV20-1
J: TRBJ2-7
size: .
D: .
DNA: TGCAGTGCTGGGCACTACGAGCAGTACTTC
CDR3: CSAGHYEQYF

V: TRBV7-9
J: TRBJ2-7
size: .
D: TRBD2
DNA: TGTGCCAGCAGCCTTAGCGGGAGCGTGGACGAGCAGTACTTC
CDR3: CASSLSGSVDEQYF

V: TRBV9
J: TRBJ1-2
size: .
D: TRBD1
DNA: TGTGCCAGCAGCGTGGGACAGAGAAATGGCTACACCTTC
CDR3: CASSVGQRNGYTF

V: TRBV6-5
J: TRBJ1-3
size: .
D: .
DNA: TGTGCCAGCAGTTACGATTTGGGAGTCGGTGGAAACACCATATATTTT
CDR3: CASSYDLGVGGNTIYF

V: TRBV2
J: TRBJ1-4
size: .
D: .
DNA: TGTGCCAGCAGTGAAGTTAAAGCGAATGAAAAACTGTTTTTT
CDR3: CASSEVKANEKLFF

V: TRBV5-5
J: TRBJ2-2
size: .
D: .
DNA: TGTGCCAGCTCGACCGGGGGGCCGAACACCGGGGAGCTGTTTTTT
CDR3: CASSTGGPNTGELFF

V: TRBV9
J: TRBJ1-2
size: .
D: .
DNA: TGTGCCAGCACCACAGAGCAGGGGTCTAACTATGGCTACACCTTC
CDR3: CASTTEQGSNYGYTF

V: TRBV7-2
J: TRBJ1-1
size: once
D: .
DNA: TGTGCCAGCAGCTTCAGGGATTCGTCCACTGAAGCTTTCTTT
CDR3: CASSFRDSSTEAFF